In its sample, the clone carrying this TCR beta chain was seen many times. TCRdb itself ran the 5' RACE reads through MiXCR, one entry per CDR3 protein. Of more than 300,000 distinct CDR3 sequences listed, 3.5% to 5% are singletons. The entry originates in a study of T cells after yellow fever vaccination. V lost 4 bases and J 2 bases, leaving 16 bases between the germline ends. CDR1 SGHNT and CDR2 YYREEE come from the germline V gene (reference sequence). This CDR3 is 16 amino acids long. The input for sequencing was PBMCs, taken 15 days after the yellow fever booster vaccination. The chain is built from TRBV5-4 and TRBJ2-1; a possible D gene is TRBD1 (8 bases). The clonotype originates from a young man who received the YFV17D yellow fever vaccine. CDR3 amino acids: CASSAITGGAYNEQFF. In DNA form, the CDR3 reads TGTGCCAGCAGCGCAATTACAGGGGGGGCCTACAATGAGCAGTTCTTC.